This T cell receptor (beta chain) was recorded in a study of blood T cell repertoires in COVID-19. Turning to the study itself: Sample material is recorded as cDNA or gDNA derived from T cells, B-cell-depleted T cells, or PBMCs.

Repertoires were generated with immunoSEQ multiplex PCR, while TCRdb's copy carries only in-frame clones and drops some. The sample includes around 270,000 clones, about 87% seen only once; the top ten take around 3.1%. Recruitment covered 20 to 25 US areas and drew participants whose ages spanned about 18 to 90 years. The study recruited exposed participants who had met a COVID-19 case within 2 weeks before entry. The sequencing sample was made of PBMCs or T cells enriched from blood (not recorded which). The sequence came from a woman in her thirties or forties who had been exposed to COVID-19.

The DNA for the CDR3 is TGTGCCAGCCAACGTGGAGGACAGGGAAGCTATGGCTACACCTTC. Translating gives CASQRGGQGSYGYTF. This sequence joins TRBV5-8 and TRBJ1-2; 8 bases fit TRBD1. The V gene's germline CDR1 is SGHTS and CDR2 YDEGEE. The V segment lost 7 bases and the J segment 4 bases; nucleotides outside the gene matches: 12. The CDR3 sequence is 15 residues long.